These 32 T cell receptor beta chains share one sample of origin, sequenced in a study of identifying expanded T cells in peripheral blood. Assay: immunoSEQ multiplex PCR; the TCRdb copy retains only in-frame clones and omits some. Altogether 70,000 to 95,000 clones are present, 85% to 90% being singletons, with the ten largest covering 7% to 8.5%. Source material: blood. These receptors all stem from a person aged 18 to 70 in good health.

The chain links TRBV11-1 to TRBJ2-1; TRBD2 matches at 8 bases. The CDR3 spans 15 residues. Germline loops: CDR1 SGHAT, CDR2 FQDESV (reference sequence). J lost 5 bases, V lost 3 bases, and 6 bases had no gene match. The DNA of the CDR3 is TGTGCCAGCAGCTTGGGGGGGACTAGGAACAATGAGCAGTTCTTC. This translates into CASSLGGTRNNEQFF.

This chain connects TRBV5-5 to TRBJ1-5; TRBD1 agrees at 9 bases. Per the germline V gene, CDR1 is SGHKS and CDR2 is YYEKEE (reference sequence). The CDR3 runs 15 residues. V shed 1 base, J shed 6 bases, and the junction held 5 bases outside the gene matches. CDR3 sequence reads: CASSLTGGMGQPQHF. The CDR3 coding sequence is TGTGCCAGCAGCTTGACAGGGGGCATGGGTCAGCCCCAGCATTTT.

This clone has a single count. CDR3 amino acids: CASSLDRISDTQYF. The CDR3 coding sequence is TGCGCCAGCAGCTTGGACAGGATTTCAGATACGCAGTATTTT. The chain has TRBV5-1 and TRBJ2-3; maybe TRBD1 (5 bases). The CDR3 runs to 14 residues. Deletions cut 0 bases from V and 4 bases from J, with 9 bases between. The germline gives CDR1 SGHRS, CDR2 YFSETQ.

DNA for the CDR3: TGTGCCAGTACCCCGGTAAATAAGGCAAACTATGGCTACACCTTC. Translating gives CASTPVNKANYGYTF. This sequence joins TRBV19 and TRBJ1-2; unclear D gene. The CDR3 contains 15 residues. V was trimmed by 7 bases and J by 2 bases, leaving 17 bases between them. The germline CDR1 and CDR2 sequences are LNHDA and SQIVND (reference sequence).

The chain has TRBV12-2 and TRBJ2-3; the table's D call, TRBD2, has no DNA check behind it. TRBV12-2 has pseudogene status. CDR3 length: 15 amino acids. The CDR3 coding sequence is TGTGCAAGTCGCTCCCCAGCGGAGCCCACAGATACGCAGTATTTT. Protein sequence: CASRSPAEPTDTQYF.

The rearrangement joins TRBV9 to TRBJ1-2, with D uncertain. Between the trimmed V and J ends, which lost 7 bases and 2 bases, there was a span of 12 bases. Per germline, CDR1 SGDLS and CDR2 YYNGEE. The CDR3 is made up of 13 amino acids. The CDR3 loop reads CASQVQSNYGYTF. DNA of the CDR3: TGTGCCAGCCAGGTCCAGAGCAACTATGGCTACACCTTC.

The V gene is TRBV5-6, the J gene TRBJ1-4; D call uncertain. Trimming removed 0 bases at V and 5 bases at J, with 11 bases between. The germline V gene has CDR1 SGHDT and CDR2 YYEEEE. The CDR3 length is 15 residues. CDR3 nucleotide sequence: TGTGCCAGCAGCTTGGTAGGGAACGGCAATGAAAAACTGTTTTTT. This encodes CASSLVGNGNEKLFF.

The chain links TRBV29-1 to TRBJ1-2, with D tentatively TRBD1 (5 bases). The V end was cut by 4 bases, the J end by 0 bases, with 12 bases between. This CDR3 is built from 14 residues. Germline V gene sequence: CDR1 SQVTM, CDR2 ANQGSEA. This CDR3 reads CSVGQVGANYGYTF. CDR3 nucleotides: TGCAGCGTTGGGCAGGTGGGGGCTAACTATGGCTACACCTTC. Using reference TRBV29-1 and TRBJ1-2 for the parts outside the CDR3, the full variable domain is SAVISQKPSRDICQRGTSLTIQCQVDSQVTMMFWYRQQPGQSLTLIATANQGSEATYESGFVIDKFPISRPNLTFSTLTVSNMSPEDSSIYLCSVGQVGANYGYTFGSGTRLTVV.

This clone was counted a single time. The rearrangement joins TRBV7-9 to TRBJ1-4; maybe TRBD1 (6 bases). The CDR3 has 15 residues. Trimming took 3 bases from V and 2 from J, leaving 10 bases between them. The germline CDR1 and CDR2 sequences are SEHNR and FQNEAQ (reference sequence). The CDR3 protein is CASSFVTGTNEKLFF. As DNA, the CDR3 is TGTGCCAGCAGCTTTGTTACAGGGACTAATGAAAAACTGTTTTTT.

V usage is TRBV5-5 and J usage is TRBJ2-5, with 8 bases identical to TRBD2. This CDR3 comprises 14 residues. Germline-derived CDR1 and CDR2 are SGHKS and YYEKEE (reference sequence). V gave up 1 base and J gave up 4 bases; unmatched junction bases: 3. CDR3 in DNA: TGTGCCAGCAGCTTGACTAGCGGTGCAGAGACCCAGTACTTC. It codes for CASSLTSGAETQYF.

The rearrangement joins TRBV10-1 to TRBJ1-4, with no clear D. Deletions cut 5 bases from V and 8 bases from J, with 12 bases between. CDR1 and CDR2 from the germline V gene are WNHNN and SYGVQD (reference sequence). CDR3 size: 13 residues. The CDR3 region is CASSPVEGEKLFF. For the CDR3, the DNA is TGCGCCAGCAGTCCCGTGGAGGGAGAAAAACTGTTTTTT.

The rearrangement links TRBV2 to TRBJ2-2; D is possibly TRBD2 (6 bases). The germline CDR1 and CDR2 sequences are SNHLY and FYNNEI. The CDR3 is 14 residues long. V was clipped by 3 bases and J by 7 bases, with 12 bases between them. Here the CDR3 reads CASSDLGGGGELFF. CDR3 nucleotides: TGTGCCAGCAGTGATCTTGGGGGAGGCGGGGAGCTGTTTTTT.

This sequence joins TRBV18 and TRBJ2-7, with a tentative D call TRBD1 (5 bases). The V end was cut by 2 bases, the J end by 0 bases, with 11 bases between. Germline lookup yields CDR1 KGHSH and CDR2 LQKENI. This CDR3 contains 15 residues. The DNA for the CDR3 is TGTGCCAGCTCACCAGGCACAGGCCTCTCCTACGAGCAGTACTTC. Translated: CASSPGTGLSYEQYF.

DNA for the CDR3: TGCGCCAGCAGTGTAGCGAACACTGAAGCTTTCTTT. Amino acids: CASSVANTEAFF. The chain carries TRBV10-2 and TRBJ1-1; D is undetermined. Germline CDR1 reads WSHSY; CDR2 reads SAAADI. The CDR3 loop spans 12 amino acids. Deletions cut 4 bases from V and 1 base from J, with 4 bases between.

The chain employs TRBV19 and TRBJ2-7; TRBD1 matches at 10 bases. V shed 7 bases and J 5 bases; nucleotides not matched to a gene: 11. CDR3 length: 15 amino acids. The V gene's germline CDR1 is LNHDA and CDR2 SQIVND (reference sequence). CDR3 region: CASTAGRQGAHEQYF. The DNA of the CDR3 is TGTGCCAGTACCGCCGGCCGACAGGGGGCCCACGAGCAGTACTTC.

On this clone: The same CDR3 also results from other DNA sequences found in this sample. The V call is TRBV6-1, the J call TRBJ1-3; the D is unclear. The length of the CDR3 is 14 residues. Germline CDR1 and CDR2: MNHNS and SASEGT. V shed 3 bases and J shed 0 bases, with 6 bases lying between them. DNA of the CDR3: TGTGCCAGCAGTGATGGCAGCTCTGGAAACACCATATATTTT. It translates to CASSDGSSGNTIYF.

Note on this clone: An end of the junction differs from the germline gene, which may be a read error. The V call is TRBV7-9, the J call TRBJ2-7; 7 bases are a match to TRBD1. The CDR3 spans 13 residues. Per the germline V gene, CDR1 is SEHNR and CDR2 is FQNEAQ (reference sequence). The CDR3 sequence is CASSLTQGFEEYF. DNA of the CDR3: TGTGCCAGCAGCCTAACACAGGGGTTCGAGGAGTACTTC.

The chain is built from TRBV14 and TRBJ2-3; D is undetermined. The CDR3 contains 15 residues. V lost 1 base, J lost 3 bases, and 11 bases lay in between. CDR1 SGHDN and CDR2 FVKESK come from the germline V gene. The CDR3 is CASSQGQPRTDTQYF. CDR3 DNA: TGTGCCAGCAGCCAAGGGCAACCCCGGACAGATACGCAGTATTTT.

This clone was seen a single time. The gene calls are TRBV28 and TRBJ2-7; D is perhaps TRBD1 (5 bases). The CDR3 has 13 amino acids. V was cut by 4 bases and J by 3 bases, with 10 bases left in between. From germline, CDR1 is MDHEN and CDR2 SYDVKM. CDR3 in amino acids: CASSSARDYEQYF. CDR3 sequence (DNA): TGTGCCAGCAGTTCGGCCAGGGACTACGAGCAGTACTTC.

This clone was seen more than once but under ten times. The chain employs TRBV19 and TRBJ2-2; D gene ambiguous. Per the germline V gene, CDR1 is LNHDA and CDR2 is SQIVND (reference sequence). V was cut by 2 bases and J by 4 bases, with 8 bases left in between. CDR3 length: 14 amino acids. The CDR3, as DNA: TGTGCCAGTAGTATAACCGGAACCACCGGGGAGCTGTTTTTT. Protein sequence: CASSITGTTGELFF. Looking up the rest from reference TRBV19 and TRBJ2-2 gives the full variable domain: DGGITQSPKYLFRKEGQNVTLSCEQNLNHDAMYWYRQDPGQGLRLIYYSQIVNDFQKGDIAEGYSVSREKKESFPLTVTSAQKNPTAFYLCASSITGTTGELFFGEGSRLTVL.

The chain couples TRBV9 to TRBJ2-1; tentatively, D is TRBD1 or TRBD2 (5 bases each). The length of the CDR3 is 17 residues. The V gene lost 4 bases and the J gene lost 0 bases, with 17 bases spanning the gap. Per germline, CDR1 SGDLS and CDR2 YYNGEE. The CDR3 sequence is CASSPSGWDGSYNEQFF. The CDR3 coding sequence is TGTGCCAGCAGCCCCTCCGGGTGGGACGGCTCCTACAATGAGCAGTTCTTC.

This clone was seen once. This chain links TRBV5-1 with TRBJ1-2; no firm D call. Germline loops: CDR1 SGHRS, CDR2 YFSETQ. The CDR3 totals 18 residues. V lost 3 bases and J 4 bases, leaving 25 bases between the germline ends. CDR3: CASSSMGYRGARSYGYTF. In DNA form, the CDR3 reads TGCGCCAGCAGCTCGATGGGATACCGAGGCGCCCGTTCCTATGGCTACACCTTC. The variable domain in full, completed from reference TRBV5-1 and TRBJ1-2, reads KAGVTQTPRYLIKTRGQQVTLSCSPISGHRSVSWYQQTPGQGLQFLFEYFSETQRNKGNFPGRFSGRQFSNSRSEMNVSTLELGDSALYLCASSSMGYRGARSYGYTFGSGTRLTVV.

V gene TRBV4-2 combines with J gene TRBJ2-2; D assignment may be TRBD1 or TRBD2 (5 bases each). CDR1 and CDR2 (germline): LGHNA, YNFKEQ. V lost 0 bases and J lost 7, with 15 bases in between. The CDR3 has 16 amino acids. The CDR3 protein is CASSQEEGKLRGELFF. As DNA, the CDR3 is TGTGCCAGCAGCCAAGAAGAGGGGAAGTTACGCGGGGAGCTGTTTTTT.

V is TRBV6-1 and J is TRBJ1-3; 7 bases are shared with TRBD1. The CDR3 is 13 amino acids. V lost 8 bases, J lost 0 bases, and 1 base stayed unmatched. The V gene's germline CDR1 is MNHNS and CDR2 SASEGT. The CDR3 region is CASRQGSGNTIYF. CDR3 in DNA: TGTGCCAGCCGACAGGGCTCTGGAAACACCATATATTTT.

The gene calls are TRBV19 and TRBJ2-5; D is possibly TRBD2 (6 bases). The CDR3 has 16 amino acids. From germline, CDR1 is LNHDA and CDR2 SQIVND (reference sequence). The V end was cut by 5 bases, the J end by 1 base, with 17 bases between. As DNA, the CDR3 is TGTGCCAGTAGTGGACACGGGACTTTGTCCCAAGAGACCCAGTACTTC. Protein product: CASSGHGTLSQETQYF.

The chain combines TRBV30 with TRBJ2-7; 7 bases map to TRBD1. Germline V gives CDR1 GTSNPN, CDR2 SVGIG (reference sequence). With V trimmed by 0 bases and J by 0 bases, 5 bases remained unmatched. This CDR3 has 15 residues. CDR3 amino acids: CAWSVQDRSSYEQYF. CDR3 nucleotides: TGTGCCTGGAGTGTACAGGACAGGAGCTCCTACGAGCAGTACTTC.

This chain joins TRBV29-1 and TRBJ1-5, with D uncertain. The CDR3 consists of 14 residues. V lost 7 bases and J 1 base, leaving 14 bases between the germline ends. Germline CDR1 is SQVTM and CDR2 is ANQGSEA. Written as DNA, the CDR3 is TGCAGCGGTCCCTCCTTGGAGAGCAATCAGCCCCAGCATTTT. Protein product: CSGPSLESNQPQHF.

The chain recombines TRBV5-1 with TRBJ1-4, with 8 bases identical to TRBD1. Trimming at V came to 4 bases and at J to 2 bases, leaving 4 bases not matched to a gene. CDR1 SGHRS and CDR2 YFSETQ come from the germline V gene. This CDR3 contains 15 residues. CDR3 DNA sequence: TGCGCCAGCAGCCCCCGACAGGGGACTAATGAAAAACTGTTTTTT. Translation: CASSPRQGTNEKLFF.

The CDR3 here is CASSTRGSSYEQYF. In nucleotides, the CDR3 is TGTGCCAGCAGTACACGGGGTAGCTCCTACGAGCAGTACTTC. The rearrangement uses TRBV25-1 and TRBJ2-7, with D maybe TRBD2 (5 bases). This CDR3 contains 14 residues. The germline gives CDR1 MGHDK, CDR2 SYGVNS. Trimming cost V 5 bases and J 0 bases, with 11 bases left between them.

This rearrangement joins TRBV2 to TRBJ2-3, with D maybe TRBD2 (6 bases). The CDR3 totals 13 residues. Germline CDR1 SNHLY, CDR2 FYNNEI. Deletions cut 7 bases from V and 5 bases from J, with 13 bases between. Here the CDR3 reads CASMAGTEDTQYF. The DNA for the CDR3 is TGTGCCAGCATGGCAGGGACTGAAGATACGCAGTATTTT.

CDR3 sequence: CASSRGPLGANTEAFF. Written as DNA, the CDR3 is TGTGCCAGCAGCCGAGGGCCCTTGGGCGCGAACACTGAAGCTTTCTTT. The gene calls are TRBV7-6 and TRBJ1-1; D is ambiguous. Trimming took off 5 bases at V and 1 base at J, with 17 bases between the two ends. The CDR3 runs to 16 residues. Germline lookup yields CDR1 SGHVS and CDR2 FNYEAQ. Filled out from reference TRBV7-6 and TRBJ1-1, the complete variable domain reads GAGVSQSPRYKVTKRGQDVALRCDPISGHVSLYWYRQALGQGPEFLTYFNYEAQQDKSGLPNDRFSAERPEGSISTLTIQRTEQRDSAMYRCASSRGPLGANTEAFFGQGTRLTVV.

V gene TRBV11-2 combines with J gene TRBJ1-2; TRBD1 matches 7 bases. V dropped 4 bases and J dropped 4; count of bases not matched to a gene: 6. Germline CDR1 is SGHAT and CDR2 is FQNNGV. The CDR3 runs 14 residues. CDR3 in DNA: TGTGCCAGCAGCTCACGAACAGGGGTCTATGGCTACACCTTC. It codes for CASSSRTGVYGYTF.